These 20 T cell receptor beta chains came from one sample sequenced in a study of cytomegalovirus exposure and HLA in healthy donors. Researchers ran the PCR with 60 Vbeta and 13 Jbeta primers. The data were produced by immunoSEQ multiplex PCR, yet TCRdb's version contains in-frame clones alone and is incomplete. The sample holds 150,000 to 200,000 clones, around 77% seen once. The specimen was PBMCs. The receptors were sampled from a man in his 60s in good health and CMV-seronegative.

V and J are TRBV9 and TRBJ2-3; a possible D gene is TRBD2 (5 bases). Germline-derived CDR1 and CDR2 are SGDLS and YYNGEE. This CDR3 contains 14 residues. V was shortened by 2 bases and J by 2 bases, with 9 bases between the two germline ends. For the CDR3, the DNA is TGTGCCAGCAGCGTCCTCGGGGACACAGATACGCAGTATTTT. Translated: CASSVLGDTDTQYF.

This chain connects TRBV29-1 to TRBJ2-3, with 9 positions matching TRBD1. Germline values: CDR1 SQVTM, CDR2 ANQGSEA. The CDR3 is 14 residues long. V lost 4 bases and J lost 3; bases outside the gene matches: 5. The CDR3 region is CSVGETGGTDTQYF. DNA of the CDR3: TGCAGCGTTGGAGAGACAGGGGGTACAGATACGCAGTATTTT.

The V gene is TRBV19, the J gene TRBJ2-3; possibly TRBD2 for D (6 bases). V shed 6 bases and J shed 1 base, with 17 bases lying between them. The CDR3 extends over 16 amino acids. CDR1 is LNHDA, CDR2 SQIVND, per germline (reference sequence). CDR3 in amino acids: CASRQNSGGGTDTQYF. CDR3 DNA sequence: TGTGCCAGTAGGCAGAATAGCGGAGGGGGCACAGATACGCAGTATTTT.

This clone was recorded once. The CDR3 spells CASSPGLIEGTEAFF. The CDR3 bases are TGTGCCAGCAGCCCCGGACTGATCGAAGGCACTGAAGCTTTCTTT. The chain carries TRBV5-6 and TRBJ1-1; D remains ambiguous. From germline, CDR1 is SGHDT and CDR2 YYEEEE. The CDR3 spans 15 residues. Trimming cost V 4 bases and J 4 bases, with 17 bases left between them. Complete variable domain (other parts from reference TRBV5-6 and TRBJ1-1): DAGVTQSPTHLIKTRGQQVTLRCSPKSGHDTVSWYQQALGQGPQFIFQYYEEEERQRGNFPDRFSGHQFPNYSSELNVNALLLGDSALYLCASSPGLIEGTEAFFGQGTRLTVV.

CDR3 coding DNA: TGCGCCAGCAGCTATACAGGGGCTTGGGAAGAGACCCAGTACTTC. Its translation: CASSYTGAWEETQYF. The J gene is TRBJ2-5, the V gene TRBV5-1; 7 bases are a match to TRBD1. After removal of 3 bases from V and 3 bases from J, the junction contained 8 bases not matched to a gene. CDR1 and CDR2 from the germline V gene are SGHRS and YFSETQ. CDR3 size: 15 residues.

The CDR3 sequence: CAWTGTGAGYGYTF. CDR3 sequence (DNA): TGTGCCTGGACCGGGACAGGGGCTGGCTATGGCTACACCTTC. The chain recombines TRBV30 with TRBJ1-2; TRBD1 aligns across 10 bases. Losses at the gene ends were 4 bases for V and 4 bases for J; bases not matched to a gene: 6. CDR1 is GTSNPN, CDR2 SVGIG, per germline (reference sequence). The CDR3 contains 14 residues.

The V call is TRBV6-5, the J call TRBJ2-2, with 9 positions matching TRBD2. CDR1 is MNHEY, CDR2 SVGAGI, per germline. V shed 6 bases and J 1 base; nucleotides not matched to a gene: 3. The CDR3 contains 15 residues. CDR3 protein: CASRAAGGNTGELFF. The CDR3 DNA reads TGTGCCAGCAGGGCAGCGGGGGGGAACACCGGGGAGCTGTTTTTT.

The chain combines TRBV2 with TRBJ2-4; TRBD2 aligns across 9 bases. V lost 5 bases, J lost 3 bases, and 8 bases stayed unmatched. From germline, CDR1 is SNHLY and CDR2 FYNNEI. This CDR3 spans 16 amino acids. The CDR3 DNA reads TGTGCCAGCAGTCCGGGAGCGGGGGGACACAAAAACATTCAGTACTTC. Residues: CASSPGAGGHKNIQYF.

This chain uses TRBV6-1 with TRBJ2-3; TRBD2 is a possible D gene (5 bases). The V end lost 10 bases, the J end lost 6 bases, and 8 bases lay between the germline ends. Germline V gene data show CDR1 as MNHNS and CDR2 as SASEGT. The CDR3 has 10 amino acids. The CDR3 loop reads CATREDTQYF. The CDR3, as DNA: TGTGCCACGAGGGAGGATACGCAGTATTTT.

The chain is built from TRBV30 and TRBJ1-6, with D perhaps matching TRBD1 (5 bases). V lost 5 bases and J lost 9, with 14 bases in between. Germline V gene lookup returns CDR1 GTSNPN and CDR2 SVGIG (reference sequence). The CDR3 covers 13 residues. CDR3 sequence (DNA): TGTGCCTGGGGGACTTTTTTAGGTTCACCCCTCCACTTT. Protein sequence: CAWGTFLGSPLHF.

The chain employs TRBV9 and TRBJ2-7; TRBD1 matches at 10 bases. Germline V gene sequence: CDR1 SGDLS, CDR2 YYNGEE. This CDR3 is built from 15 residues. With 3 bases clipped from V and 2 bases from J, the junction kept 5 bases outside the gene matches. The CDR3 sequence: CASSGGTGVTYEQYF. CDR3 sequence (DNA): TGTGCCAGCAGCGGCGGGACAGGGGTGACCTACGAGCAGTACTTC.

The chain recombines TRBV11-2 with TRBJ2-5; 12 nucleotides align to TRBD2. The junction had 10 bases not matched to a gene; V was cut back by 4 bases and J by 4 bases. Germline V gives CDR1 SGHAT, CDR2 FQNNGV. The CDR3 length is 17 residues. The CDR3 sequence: CASSSGLAGLLTETQYF. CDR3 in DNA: TGTGCCAGCAGCTCCGGACTAGCGGGACTCTTAACAGAGACCCAGTACTTC.

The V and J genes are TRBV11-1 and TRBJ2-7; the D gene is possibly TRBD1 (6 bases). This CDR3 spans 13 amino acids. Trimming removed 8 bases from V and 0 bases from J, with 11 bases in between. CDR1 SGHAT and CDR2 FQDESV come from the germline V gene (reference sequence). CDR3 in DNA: TGTGCCAGCGCCTCAGGGGCCTCCTACGAGCAGTACTTC. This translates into CASASGASYEQYF.

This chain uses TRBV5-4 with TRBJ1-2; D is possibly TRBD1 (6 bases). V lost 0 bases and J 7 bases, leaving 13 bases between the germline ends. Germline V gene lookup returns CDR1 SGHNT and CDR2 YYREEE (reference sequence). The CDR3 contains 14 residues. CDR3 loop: CASSLGTEFRGYTF. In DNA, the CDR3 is TGTGCCAGCAGCTTGGGGACAGAGTTCCGTGGCTACACCTTC.

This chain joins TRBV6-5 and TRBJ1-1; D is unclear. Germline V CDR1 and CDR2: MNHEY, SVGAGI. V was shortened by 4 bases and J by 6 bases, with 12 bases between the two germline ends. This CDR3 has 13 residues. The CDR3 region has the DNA TGTGCCAGCAGTTTCGGGAGGGAGGCTGAAGCTTTCTTT. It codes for CASSFGREAEAFF.

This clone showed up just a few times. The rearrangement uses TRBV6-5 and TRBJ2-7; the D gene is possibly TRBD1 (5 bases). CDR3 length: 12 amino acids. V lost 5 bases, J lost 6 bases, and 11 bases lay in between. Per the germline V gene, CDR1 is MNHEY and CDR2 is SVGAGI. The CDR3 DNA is TGTGCCAGCAGTCTGCAGGGCTCCGAGCAGTACTTC. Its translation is CASSLQGSEQYF.

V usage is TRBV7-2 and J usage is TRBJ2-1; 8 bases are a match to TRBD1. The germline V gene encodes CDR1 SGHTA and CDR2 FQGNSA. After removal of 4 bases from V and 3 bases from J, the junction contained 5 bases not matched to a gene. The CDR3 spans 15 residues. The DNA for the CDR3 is TGTGCCAGCAGCTCTCAGGGACAGGACTACAATGAGCAGTTCTTC. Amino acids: CASSSQGQDYNEQFF. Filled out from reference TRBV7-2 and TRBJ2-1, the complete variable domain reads GAGVSQSPSNKVTEKGKDVELRCDPISGHTALYWYRQSLGQGLEFLIYFQGNSAPDKSGLPSDRFSAERTGGSVSTLTIQRTQQEDSAVYLCASSSQGQDYNEQFFGPGTRLTVL.

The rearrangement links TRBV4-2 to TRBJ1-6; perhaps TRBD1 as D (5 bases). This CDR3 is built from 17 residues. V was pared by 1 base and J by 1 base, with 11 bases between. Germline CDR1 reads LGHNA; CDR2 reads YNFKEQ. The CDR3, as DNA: TGTGCCAGCAGCCAAGGCAATAGGGGTTCCTATAATTCACCCCTCCACTTT. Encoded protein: CASSQGNRGSYNSPLHF.

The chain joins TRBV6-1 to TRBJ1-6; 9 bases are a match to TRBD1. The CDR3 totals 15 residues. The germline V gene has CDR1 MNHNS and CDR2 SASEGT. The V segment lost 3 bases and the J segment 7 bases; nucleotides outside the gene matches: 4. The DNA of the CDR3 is TGTGCCAGCAGTGATTTAGGACAGGGGAATTCACCCCTCCACTTT. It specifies CASSDLGQGNSPLHF.

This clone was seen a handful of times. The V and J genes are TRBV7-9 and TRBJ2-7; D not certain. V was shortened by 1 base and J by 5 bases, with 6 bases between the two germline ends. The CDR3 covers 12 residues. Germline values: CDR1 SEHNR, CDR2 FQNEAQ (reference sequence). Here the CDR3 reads CASSLGSNEQYF. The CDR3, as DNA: TGTGCCAGCAGCTTAGGGTCTAACGAGCAGTACTTC.